This entry lists 16 T cell receptor beta chains sequenced from one sample in a study of human T cells and chemical hapten exposure. Time point given: pre-sensitization, week 0. Treatment: therapeutic diphenylcyclopropenone sensitization with weekly scalp DPC. TCRdb re-analysed the RACE reads in MiXCR, keeping a single row per CDR3 protein. The table includes 300,000 to 450,000 distinct CDR3 sequences, approximately 5% detected once. The sample consisted of whole blood, taken in connection with sensitization to the hapten diphenylcyclopropenone (DPC). All receptors derive from a woman aged 50 to 65 with alopecia areata. Some clones in this sample may be carry-over from other donors' samples.

V is TRBV19 and J is TRBJ2-7, with D possibly matching TRBD2 (6 bases). This CDR3 has 16 amino acids. The germline gives CDR1 LNHDA, CDR2 SQIVND (reference sequence). V was trimmed by 6 bases and J by 7 bases, leaving 25 bases between them. The CDR3, as DNA: TGTGCCAGTAGCCCATCCTCGGAGCGGGCTTCTCTGGAGCAGTACTTC. This translates into CASSPSSERASLEQYF.

This clonotype came up many times. This chain uses TRBV6-6 with TRBJ1-5; D gene uncertain. Germline V gene lookup returns CDR1 MNHNY and CDR2 SVGAGI (reference sequence). With 2 bases removed from V and 9 bases from J, the gap between germline ends came to 14 bases. The CDR3 sequence is 14 residues long. CDR3 nucleotide sequence: TGTGCCAGCAGTTACCCCGGCGGACTACGGCCCCAGCATTTT. It is translated as CASSYPGGLRPQHF.

In this sample, this clonotype turned up many times. The V and J genes are TRBV28 and TRBJ1-5; D perhaps matches TRBD1 (5 bases). Trimming cost V 2 bases and J 0 bases, with 14 bases left between them. This CDR3 comprises 17 residues. Germline values: CDR1 MDHEN, CDR2 SYDVKM. CDR3 coding DNA: TGTGCCAGCAGTTTAGGGAGGACAATTAGTAGCAATCAGCCCCAGCATTTT. Encoded protein: CASSLGRTISSNQPQHF.

The chain joins TRBV5-5 to TRBJ2-1; possibly TRBD1 for D (5 bases). Per germline, CDR1 SGHKS and CDR2 YYEKEE (reference sequence). Trimming pared 5 bases from V and 0 bases from J, leaving 12 bases between. The CDR3 covers 15 residues. The CDR3 DNA sequence: TGTGCCAGCAGTAGACAGCAGAGCTCCTACAATGAGCAGTTCTTC. Amino acid sequence: CASSRQQSSYNEQFF.

This clonotype turned up a few times. CDR3 nucleotide sequence: TGTGCCAGCAGGACAGGGGGCGGGGGCACTGAAGCTTTCTTT. It is translated as CASRTGGGGTEAFF. The V and J genes are TRBV3-1 and TRBJ1-1, with 10 bases that match TRBD1. J gave up 4 bases and V 6 bases, and 5 bases lay outside the gene matches. This CDR3 region has 14 residues. Germline lookup yields CDR1 LGHDT and CDR2 YNNKEL (reference sequence).

This clonotype was counted between two and nine times. The V and J genes are TRBV6-6 and TRBJ1-1, with a weak D call TRBD1 (6 bases). V gave up 4 bases and J gave up 2 bases, with 11 bases separating them. Germline loops: CDR1 MNHNY, CDR2 SVGAGI (reference sequence). The CDR3 is 14 amino acids. This CDR3 reads CASSLGGDNTEAFF. In DNA form, the CDR3 reads TGTGCCAGCAGTTTAGGGGGGGACAACACTGAAGCTTTCTTT.

This clonotype has ten or more counts. The chain combines TRBV5-1 with TRBJ2-2; 9 nucleotides match TRBD1. The V gene end was trimmed by 3 bases and the J gene end by 2 bases; junction bases not matched to a gene: 2. The CDR3 has 15 residues. Looked up from germline, CDR1 is SGHRS and CDR2 is YFSETQ. The DNA of the CDR3 is TGCGCCAGCAGCTGGACAGGGGATAACACCGGGGAGCTGTTTTTT. It specifies CASSWTGDNTGELFF.

The gene calls are TRBV29-1 and TRBJ1-1; TRBD1 is a possible D gene (5 bases). Germline V gene data show CDR1 as SQVTM and CDR2 as ANQGSEA. With 4 bases removed from V and 4 bases from J, the gap between germline ends came to 19 bases. The CDR3 is made up of 15 amino acids. CDR3 sequence reads: CSVGHGGSFGTEAFF. The CDR3 DNA follows: TGCAGCGTTGGTCACGGGGGGAGCTTCGGCACTGAAGCTTTCTTT.

This clonotype has just a few counts. This sequence joins TRBV20-1 and TRBJ1-5; D call uncertain. The CDR3 is 15 residues long. V was cut by 3 bases and J by 2 bases, with 14 bases left in between. In germline, CDR1 is DFQATT, CDR2 SNEGSKA (reference sequence). The chain's CDR3 is CSASDLRRGNQPQHF. For the CDR3, the DNA is TGCAGTGCTAGTGACCTCAGACGAGGCAATCAGCCCCAGCATTTT.

This clonotype was detected ten times or more. The rearrangement links TRBV10-2 to TRBJ2-6; the D gene is possibly TRBD1 (6 bases). The V end lost 6 bases, the J end lost 6 bases, and 9 bases lay between the germline ends. The CDR3 consists of 13 residues. The germline gives CDR1 WSHSY, CDR2 SAAADI. CDR3: CASRDSTANVLTF. DNA for the CDR3: TGCGCCAGCAGGGACAGCACGGCCAACGTCCTGACTTTC.

This clonotype showed up many times. The chain recombines TRBV6-6 with TRBJ2-5, with no clear D. The CDR3 spans 17 residues. The germline V and J ends were trimmed by 6 bases and 5 bases, with 25 bases remaining between them. Germline values: CDR1 MNHNY, CDR2 SVGAGI (reference sequence). CDR3 sequence: CASRQLGSVVLGETQYF. The CDR3 bases are TGTGCCAGCAGGCAGCTAGGTAGTGTTGTTTTGGGCGAGACCCAGTACTTC.

This clonotype was picked up many times. The rearrangement uses TRBV30 and TRBJ1-2, with D possibly matching TRBD1 (5 bases). Trimming stripped 2 bases from V and 7 bases from J, with 11 bases between. This CDR3 has 12 residues. Germline CDR1 GTSNPN, CDR2 SVGIG (reference sequence). CDR3 in amino acids: CAWSFTTGGYTF. CDR3 nucleotide sequence: TGTGCCTGGAGTTTTACAACAGGTGGCTACACCTTC.

The table lists this clonotype with many counts. The rearrangement links TRBV10-3 to TRBJ2-3; the D gene is possibly TRBD1 (5 bases). The CDR3 extends over 13 amino acids. Germline assignment: CDR1 ENHRY and CDR2 SYGVKD. V was clipped by 2 bases and J by 5 bases, with 8 bases between them. The DNA for the CDR3 is TGTGCCATCAGTGAGAGGGGTGAAGATACGCAGTATTTT. Its translation: CAISERGEDTQYF.

As DNA, the CDR3 is TGCAGTGCCCCTAGACCCGGGACAGGGTTGCTTAATCAGCCCCAGCATTTT. Protein sequence: CSAPRPGTGLLNQPQHF. The chain employs TRBV20-1 and TRBJ1-5; TRBD1 matches 9 bases. The CDR3 is 17 residues long. The germline gives CDR1 DFQATT, CDR2 SNEGSKA (reference sequence). With V trimmed by 6 bases and J by 4 bases, 16 bases remained unmatched.

This clonotype was counted only a few times. J is TRBJ1-2 and V is TRBV28; the match to TRBD1 covers 7 bases. This CDR3 is built from 14 residues. CDR1 and CDR2 (germline): MDHEN, SYDVKM. Germline trimming cut 6 bases from V and 3 bases from J; bases unmatched to any gene: 7. The CDR3 nucleotides are TGTGCCAGCAGCCGACCGGGACAGCACTATGGCTACACCTTC. Translation gives CASSRPGQHYGYTF.

This clonotype was seen ten or more times. The chain uses TRBV11-2 and TRBJ2-3, with 9 nucleotides matching TRBD2. V dropped 1 base and J dropped 3; count of bases not matched to a gene: 2. The CDR3 runs to 15 residues. Germline loops: CDR1 SGHAT, CDR2 FQNNGV. The CDR3 here is CASSLVTSGTDTQYF. The CDR3 region has the DNA TGTGCCAGCAGCTTAGTGACTAGCGGTACAGATACGCAGTATTTT.